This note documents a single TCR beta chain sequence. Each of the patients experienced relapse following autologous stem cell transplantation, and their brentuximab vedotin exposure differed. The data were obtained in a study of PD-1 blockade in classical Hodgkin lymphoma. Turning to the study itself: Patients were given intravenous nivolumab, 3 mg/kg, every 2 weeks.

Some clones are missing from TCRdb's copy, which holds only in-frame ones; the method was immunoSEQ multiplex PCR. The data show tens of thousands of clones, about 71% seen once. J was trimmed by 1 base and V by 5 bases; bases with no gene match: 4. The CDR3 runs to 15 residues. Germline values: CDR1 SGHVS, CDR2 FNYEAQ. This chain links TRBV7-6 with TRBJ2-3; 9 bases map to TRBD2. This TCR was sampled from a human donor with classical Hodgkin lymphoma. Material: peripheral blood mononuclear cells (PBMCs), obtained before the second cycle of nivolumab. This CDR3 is CASSQRTSGTDTQYF. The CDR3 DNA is TGTGCCAGCAGCCAGCGGACTAGCGGCACAGATACGCAGTATTTT.